Listed below are T cell receptor beta chains from one sample, sequenced in a study of blood T cell repertoires in COVID-19. Here immunoSEQ multiplex PCR was the method, and the copy in TCRdb shows in-frame clones only, minus some. In the table there are 50,000 to 75,000 clones, around 93% of which are singletons. The specimen sequenced was peripheral blood. The receptors come from a man between 65 and 85 years old with active COVID-19. Both conserved end residues are part of each CDR3. Fields, in order: V gene, clone size, J gene, D gene, CDR3 protein, CDR3 DNA. A D gene is named only where the DNA matches it firmly. Size tells how often a clone was seen (once, few, many) or the class of an expanded clone, and some rows leave it out.

v_call: TRBV6-1; clone_size: -; j_call: TRBJ1-2; d_call: -; cdr3_aa: CASSDWGGMGVDYGYTF; cdr3_nt: TGTGCCAGCAGTGATTGGGGAGGGATGGGTGTTGACTATGGCTACACCTTC
v_call: TRBV15; clone_size: -; j_call: TRBJ2-5; d_call: -; cdr3_aa: CATSRDPGVETQYF; cdr3_nt: TGTGCCACCAGCAGAGATCCCGGGGTGGAGACCCAGTACTTC
v_call: TRBV6-5; clone_size: once; j_call: TRBJ2-5; d_call: TRBD1; cdr3_aa: CASRIRDRKETQYF; cdr3_nt: TGTGCCAGCAGGATCCGGGACAGAAAAGAGACCCAGTACTTC
v_call: TRBV4-3; clone_size: -; j_call: TRBJ2-2; d_call: TRBD2; cdr3_aa: CASSQGLAINTGELFF; cdr3_nt: TGCGCCAGCAGCCAAGGACTAGCGATAAACACCGGGGAGCTGTTTTTT
v_call: TRBV18; clone_size: once; j_call: TRBJ2-2; d_call: -; cdr3_aa: CASSLNSGGGDTGELFF; cdr3_nt: TGTGCCAGCTCCCTGAACTCCGGAGGTGGCGACACCGGGGAGCTGTTTTTT
v_call: TRBV25-1; clone_size: -; j_call: TRBJ2-3; d_call: TRBD1; cdr3_aa: CASSEGDRGLQYF; cdr3_nt: TGTGCCAGCAGTGAAGGGGACAGGGGGCTGCAGTATTTT
v_call: TRBV4-2; clone_size: -; j_call: TRBJ2-1; d_call: -; cdr3_aa: CASSQATTGTSYNEQFF; cdr3_nt: TGTGCCAGCAGCCAAGCGACGACAGGCACCTCCTACAATGAGCAGTTCTTC
v_call: TRBV5-1; clone_size: -; j_call: TRBJ2-1; d_call: -; cdr3_aa: CASSLAGPRWFF; cdr3_nt: TGCGCCAGCAGCTTGGCTGGGCCGCGATGGTTCTTC
v_call: TRBV7-8; clone_size: -; j_call: TRBJ1-5; d_call: -; cdr3_aa: CASSLMLGGAQPQHF; cdr3_nt: TGTGCCAGCAGCTTAATGCTGGGGGGGGCCCAGCCCCAGCATTTT
v_call: TRBV7-2; clone_size: -; j_call: TRBJ2-5; d_call: TRBD2; cdr3_aa: CASSTRTSGAETQYF; cdr3_nt: TGTGCCAGCAGCACACGGACTAGCGGGGCTGAGACCCAGTACTTC
v_call: TRBV10-3; clone_size: -; j_call: TRBJ2-1; d_call: TRBD2; cdr3_aa: CAISEAGGFNEQFF; cdr3_nt: TGTGCCATCAGCGAAGCGGGGGGGTTCAATGAGCAGTTCTTC
v_call: TRBV28; clone_size: -; j_call: TRBJ2-7; d_call: TRBD1; cdr3_aa: CASSPRGLRSYEQYF; cdr3_nt: TGTGCCAGCAGCCCCAGGGGGCTCCGATCCTACGAGCAGTACTTC
v_call: TRBV25-1; clone_size: -; j_call: TRBJ2-3; d_call: TRBD1; cdr3_aa: CASHQGQGGSDTQYF; cdr3_nt: TGTGCCAGCCACCAAGGACAGGGAGGATCAGATACGCAGTATTTT